This record covers a single T cell receptor beta chain. V lost 9 bases, J lost 8 bases, and 7 bases stayed unmatched. Germline loops: CDR1 LNHDA, CDR2 SQIVND (reference sequence). This CDR3 contains 12 residues. Using immunoSEQ multiplex PCR, the repertoire was profiled, and TCRdb retains in-frame clones only, with some absent. The sample contains about 180,000 clones, 80% to 90% of which appear only once. The source of the sample is a study of cytomegalovirus exposure and HLA in healthy donors. The V gene is TRBV19, the J gene TRBJ2-3, with TRBD2 matching over 8 bases. Material: PBMCs. This TCR was recovered from a woman aged 25 to 39 in good health and CMV-seronegative. DNA for the CDR3: TGTGCCAGCAGGAGGGCGGGGGGTACGCAGTATTTT. Its protein product is CASRRAGGTQYF.